This T cell receptor beta chain was sequenced during a study of blood T cell repertoires in COVID-19. On the study more broadly: From T cells, B-cell-depleted T cells, or PBMCs came the material, which was cDNA or gDNA.

Trimming pared 8 bases from V and 4 bases from J, leaving 14 bases between. There are 13 residues in the CDR3. From germline, CDR1 is SNHLY and CDR2 FYNNEI. Measured with immunoSEQ multiplex PCR; TCRdb has only the in-frame clones, and not every one. The sample lists around 280,000 clones, approximately 86% occurring once. The sequenced material came from peripheral blood. This receptor was obtained from a woman in her twenties or thirties who had recovered from COVID-19. The V gene is TRBV2, the J gene TRBJ2-5; D unclear. CDR3 in amino acids: CASVSEASETQYF. The CDR3, as DNA: TGTGCCAGCGTGAGTGAGGCGTCAGAGACCCAGTACTTC.